This TCR beta chain emerged from a study of cytomegalovirus exposure and HLA in healthy donors. Turning to the study itself: Genotyping of hundreds of donors showed that over 80% belonged to the Caucasian-associated ancestry cluster. Overall study findings and caveats: A later analysis showed TCR association rates differing by HLA locus, peaking at DRB1 and lowest at HLA-C. Among TCR beta chains of equal frequency, HLA-associated ones were more clonally expanded in a later analysis.

The study ran its PCR with 60 Vbeta and 13 Jbeta primers. In the source study's methods: The authors later counted roughly 77 million unique TCR beta chains, about 11 million of them shared. The method was immunoSEQ multiplex PCR; TCRdb's version includes in-frame clones alone and lacks a portion of them. The V and J calls and clone size are taken from that table; D and trimming were inferred from the DNA. Of about 130,000 clones in the sample, roughly 80% were seen once. Concerning this clone: Its target is not known.

Source material: PBMCs. This TCR was recovered from a female donor in good health and CMV-seronegative.

The CDR3 sequence: CASSITDISSMNTEAFF. The CDR3 coding sequence is TGTGCCAGTAGTATTACCGACATTTCATCCATGAACACTGAAGCTTTCTTT. V and J are TRBV19 and TRBJ1-1; unclear D gene. CDR1 LNHDA and CDR2 SQIVND come from the germline V gene (reference sequence). V shed 3 bases and J shed 0 bases, with 17 bases lying between them. CDR3 length equals 17 residues.